This passage covers 29 T cell receptor beta chains from one sample sequenced in a study of T cell changes during pregnancy in multiple sclerosis. The protocol was immunoSEQ multiplex PCR, while the TCRdb copy is restricted to in-frame clones and leaves out a portion. The repertoire includes some 75,000 clones, over 90% of them detected once, and 0.85% to 1.2% sits in the top ten. Here the sequenced sample was peripheral blood, taken in the second trimester of pregnancy. These receptors all stem from a female donor with multiple sclerosis, enrolled in a pregnancy study.

J is TRBJ2-2 and V is TRBV19; 8 nucleotides align to TRBD1. Germline loops: CDR1 LNHDA, CDR2 SQIVND (reference sequence). V trimming: 3 bases; J trimming: 3 bases; junction bases outside the gene matches: 3. This CDR3 has 15 amino acids. The CDR3 sequence: CASSIQGADTGELFF. In nucleotides, the CDR3 is TGTGCCAGTAGTATTCAGGGGGCCGACACCGGGGAGCTGTTTTTT.

This clone was found once. V and J are TRBV7-2 and TRBJ2-2; D unresolved. The CDR3 contains 12 residues. The germline gives CDR1 SGHTA, CDR2 FQGNSA. V was shortened by 5 bases and J by 6 bases, with 7 bases between the two germline ends. CDR3 sequence: CASSRQAGELFF. The CDR3, as DNA: TGTGCCAGCAGCCGACAAGCCGGGGAGCTGTTTTTT.

The V and J genes are TRBV19 and TRBJ2-7; the D gene is possibly TRBD1 (6 bases). In germline, CDR1 is LNHDA, CDR2 SQIVND (reference sequence). The CDR3 has 15 residues. The V gene lost 7 bases and the J gene lost 0 bases, with 16 bases spanning the gap. The chain's CDR3 is CASTLGTGSSYEQYF. The CDR3 region has the DNA TGTGCCAGTACCCTAGGAACAGGGAGCTCCTACGAGCAGTACTTC.

This chain uses TRBV5-1 with TRBJ2-7; tentative D call: TRBD2 (6 bases). The J call may be incorrect, as the DNA end agrees better with TRBJ2-1. CDR1 is SGHRS, CDR2 YFSETQ, per germline. CDR3 length equals 14 residues. The CDR3 DNA follows: TGCGCCAGCAGCTTGGCGGTGTCTAGCGATGAGCAGTTCTTC. Amino acids: CASSLAVSSDEQFF.

The V and J genes are TRBV6-5 and TRBJ2-7; 10 bases are shared with TRBD2. V was clipped by 5 bases and J by 7 bases; unmatched bases: 11. CDR3 length: 15 amino acids. CDR1 and CDR2 from the germline V gene are MNHEY and SVGAGI. CDR3 sequence (DNA): TGTGCCAGCAGTCCAGGACCCCCAGCGGGGGGGGAGCAGTACTTC. This sequence encodes CASSPGPPAGGEQYF.

The chain links TRBV13 to TRBJ2-7; D unclear. The CDR3 length is 13 residues. V shed 5 bases and J shed 3 bases, with 11 bases lying between them. CDR1 PRHDT and CDR2 FYEKMQ come from the germline V gene (reference sequence). CDR3 amino acids: CASSPDLSYEQYF. DNA of the CDR3: TGTGCCAGCAGCCCCGATCTTAGCTACGAGCAGTACTTC.

This chain connects TRBV4-2 to TRBJ2-5, with 9 bases matching TRBD2. V dropped 1 base and J dropped 2; count of bases not matched to a gene: 5. Germline-derived CDR1 and CDR2 are LGHNA and YNFKEQ. The CDR3 length is 16 residues. This chain's CDR3 is CASSQGETSGQETQYF. CDR3 nucleotide sequence: TGTGCCAGCAGCCAAGGGGAGACTAGCGGACAAGAGACCCAGTACTTC.

The chain combines TRBV6-5 with TRBJ2-4; tentative D call: TRBD1 (5 bases). Trimming shortened V by 8 bases and J by 3 bases, and 14 bases separated the two germline ends. The CDR3 length is 14 residues. The germline CDR1 and CDR2 sequences are MNHEY and SVGAGI. The CDR3 here is CASGRADVKNIQYF. The DNA for the CDR3 is TGTGCCAGCGGCAGGGCGGATGTCAAAAACATTCAGTACTTC.

J is TRBJ2-7 and V is TRBV2; TRBD1 is a possible D gene (6 bases). The CDR3 loop spans 14 amino acids. Germline assignment: CDR1 SNHLY and CDR2 FYNNEI. The V end lost 5 bases, the J end lost 9 bases, and 20 bases lay between the germline ends. CDR3 loop: CASSRQGTPRWQYF. The DNA for the CDR3 is TGTGCCAGCAGTCGTCAGGGGACCCCTAGATGGCAGTACTTC. The full variable domain, its missing parts supplied by reference TRBV2 and TRBJ2-7, is EPEVTQTPSHQVTQMGQEVILRCVPISNHLYFYWYRQILGQKVEFLVSFYNNEISEKSEIFDDQFSVERPDGSNFTLKIRSTKLEDSAMYFCASSRQGTPRWQYFGPGTRLTVT.

The rearrangement uses TRBV27 and TRBJ2-6; unclear D gene. This CDR3 region has 14 residues. Trimming removed 6 bases from V and 3 bases from J, with 9 bases in between. Per the germline V gene, CDR1 is MNHEY and CDR2 is SMNVEV (reference sequence). Here the CDR3 reads CASRSPGGANVLTF. As DNA, the CDR3 is TGTGCCAGCAGAAGCCCGGGTGGGGCCAACGTCCTGACTTTC.

V usage is TRBV9 and J usage is TRBJ2-2, with 12 bases identical to TRBD2. The J segment lost 5 bases and the V segment lost 0 bases, leaving 5 bases of the junction unmatched. The CDR3 is 17 residues long. CDR1 and CDR2 from the germline V gene are SGDLS and YYNGEE. CDR3 sequence (DNA): TGTGCCAGCAGCGTAGAGTCTAGCGGGAGGGGGACCGGGGAGCTGTTTTTT. This sequence encodes CASSVESSGRGTGELFF.

This sequence joins TRBV9 and TRBJ1-2; 7 positions match TRBD1. Per the germline V gene, CDR1 is SGDLS and CDR2 is YYNGEE. V was clipped by 2 bases and J by 6 bases; unmatched bases: 4. The CDR3 consists of 13 residues. The CDR3 sequence is CASSVTGFNGYTF. DNA of the CDR3: TGTGCCAGCAGCGTGACAGGGTTTAATGGCTACACCTTC.

The chain has TRBV15 and TRBJ1-5, with no clear D. With 0 bases removed from V and 5 bases from J, the gap between germline ends came to 8 bases. This CDR3 has 14 amino acids. Germline V lookup: CDR1 LNHNV, CDR2 YYDKDF (reference sequence). CDR3 residues: CATSRDPGDQPQHF. CDR3 coding DNA: TGTGCCACCAGCAGAGATCCCGGGGATCAGCCCCAGCATTTT. The complete variable domain, with remaining parts taken from reference TRBV15 and TRBJ1-5, reads DAMVIQNPRYQVTQFGKPVTLSCSQTLNHNVMYWYQQKSSQAPKLLFHYYDKDFNNEADTPDNFQSRRPNTSFCFLDIRSPGLGDTAMYLCATSRDPGDQPQHFGDGTRLSIL.

The chain carries TRBV7-9 and TRBJ2-7; D remains unclear. CDR3 size: 11 residues. V lost 3 bases and J lost 12, with 12 bases in between. The germline gives CDR1 SEHNR, CDR2 FQNEAQ (reference sequence). The CDR3 DNA follows: TGTGCCAGCAGCTTGGGCCCTTCCTGGTACTTC. This translates into CASSLGPSWYF.

This rearrangement joins TRBV9 to TRBJ2-3; TRBD2 aligns across 10 bases. J gave up 4 bases and V 3 bases, and 8 bases lay outside the gene matches. Looked up from germline, CDR1 is SGDLS and CDR2 is YYNGEE. The CDR3 totals 16 residues. CDR3 sequence: CASSEPAGGPPDTQYF. The CDR3 DNA reads as TGTGCCAGCAGCGAGCCAGCGGGAGGGCCCCCAGATACGCAGTATTTT.

The chain has TRBV7-9 and TRBJ2-1; D remains unclear. Germline values: CDR1 SEHNR, CDR2 FQNEAQ (reference sequence). V dropped 2 bases and J dropped 5 bases, with 4 bases sitting between them. This CDR3 has 12 amino acids. CDR3 protein: CASSLSDNEQFF. The DNA for the CDR3 is TGTGCCAGCAGCTTATCAGACAATGAGCAGTTCTTC.

The chain carries TRBV25-1 and TRBJ2-1, with D possibly matching TRBD2 (6 bases). The CDR3 loop spans 12 amino acids. Trimming took 6 bases from V and 7 from J, leaving 10 bases between them. Germline V CDR1 and CDR2: MGHDK, SYGVNS. The DNA of the CDR3 is TGTGCCAGCAGGTTGGGGACTAATGAGCAGTTCTTC. Encoded protein: CASRLGTNEQFF. Full variable domain (missing parts from reference TRBV25-1 and TRBJ2-1): EADIYQTPRYLVIGTGKKITLECSQTMGHDKMYWYQQDPGMELHLIHYSYGVNSTEKGDLSSESTVSRIRTEHFPLTLESARPSHTSQYLCASRLGTNEQFFGPGTRLTVL.

The V and J genes are TRBV25-1 and TRBJ1-4; unclear D gene. This CDR3 comprises 14 residues. V lost 8 bases to trimming and J lost 4 bases, with 14 bases between them. Germline CDR1 MGHDK, CDR2 SYGVNS. In DNA, the CDR3 is TGTGCCAGCGAACCTGACGGACTTAATGAAAAACTGTTTTTT. Translation: CASEPDGLNEKLFF.

For the CDR3, the DNA is TGTGCCAGCAGCCTAGGGGCAGGGTGGGGAGCTTTCTTT. Encoded protein: CASSLGAGWGAFF. V is TRBV7-9 and J is TRBJ1-1, with D tentatively TRBD1 (5 bases). This CDR3 spans 13 amino acids. The V gene lost 5 bases and the J gene lost 10 bases, with 17 bases spanning the gap. Germline V gene lookup returns CDR1 SEHNR and CDR2 FQNEAQ (reference sequence).

The chain recombines TRBV5-6 with TRBJ2-7, with 9 bases identical to TRBD1. The length of the CDR3 is 15 residues. Germline CDR1 and CDR2: SGHDT and YYEEEE. The trim removed 4 bases at V and 1 base at J, leaving 6 bases unmatched. The CDR3 region is CASSLWTGASYEQYF. DNA for the CDR3: TGTGCCAGCAGCCTATGGACAGGGGCGTCCTACGAGCAGTACTTC.

The chain uses TRBV2 and TRBJ1-4; TRBD1 aligns across 8 bases. Germline lookup yields CDR1 SNHLY and CDR2 FYNNEI. Unmatched junction bases numbered 5, after V lost 6 bases and J lost 8 bases. CDR3 length: 13 amino acids. CDR3 nucleotides: TGTGCCAGCAGCGGACAGGGTGGAGAAAAACTGTTTTTT. It encodes CASSGQGGEKLFF.

The gene calls are TRBV19 and TRBJ1-1; 11 nucleotides line up with TRBD1. Germline V lookup: CDR1 LNHDA, CDR2 SQIVND (reference sequence). The CDR3 is 14 residues long. V lost 3 bases, J lost 6 bases, and 3 bases stayed unmatched. The CDR3, as DNA: TGTGCCAGTAGTATGGGACAGGGGGTCCCTGAAGCTTTCTTT. It is translated as CASSMGQGVPEAFF.

On this clone itself: Other DNA sequences of this sample code for an identical CDR3. The gene calls are TRBV2 and TRBJ1-2, with D uncertain. The CDR3 spans 10 residues. Trimming took off 6 bases at V and 5 bases at J, with 4 bases between the two ends. Germline V lookup: CDR1 SNHLY, CDR2 FYNNEI. CDR3 amino acids: CASRAYGYTF. Written as DNA, the CDR3 is TGTGCCAGCAGGGCTTATGGCTACACCTTC. The whole variable domain, filled in from reference TRBV2 and TRBJ1-2, reads EPEVTQTPSHQVTQMGQEVILRCVPISNHLYFYWYRQILGQKVEFLVSFYNNEISEKSEIFDDQFSVERPDGSNFTLKIRSTKLEDSAMYFCASRAYGYTFGSGTRLTVV.

The J gene is TRBJ2-7, the V gene TRBV18, with TRBD2 matching 7 bases. J gave up 2 bases and V 6 bases, and 10 bases lay outside the gene matches. CDR1 KGHSH and CDR2 LQKENI come from the germline V gene. CDR3 size: 15 residues. The CDR3 sequence is CASSPELADPYEQYF. The CDR3 DNA reads as TGTGCCAGCTCCCCCGAGCTAGCGGACCCCTACGAGCAGTACTTC.

CDR3 in DNA: TGCGCCAGCAGCGCCGGACTAGCGGGGGACAATGAGCAGTTCTTC. Encoded protein: CASSAGLAGDNEQFF. The rearrangement joins TRBV10-1 to TRBJ2-1; TRBD2 matches at 13 bases. The CDR3 totals 15 residues. With 6 bases clipped from V and 5 bases from J, the junction kept 4 bases outside the gene matches. Germline V gene lookup returns CDR1 WNHNN and CDR2 SYGVQD (reference sequence).

This clone was recorded only once. The CDR3 loop is CAWRRMGGGTDTQYF. The CDR3 nucleotides are TGTGCCTGGAGACGTATGGGGGGTGGCACAGATACGCAGTATTTT. The chain uses TRBV30 and TRBJ2-3, with D possibly matching TRBD2 (6 bases). Germline CDR1 reads GTSNPN; CDR2 reads SVGIG (reference sequence). The CDR3 consists of 15 residues. With 3 bases removed from V and 1 base from J, the gap between germline ends came to 14 bases.

This clone was detected only a few times. This chain links TRBV5-4 with TRBJ2-1; D ambiguous. The V end was cut by 2 bases, the J end by 8 bases, with 11 bases between. Germline loops: CDR1 SGHNT, CDR2 YYREEE (reference sequence). The length of the CDR3 is 13 residues. The CDR3 nucleotides are TGTGCCAGCAGCTTCGTTGGCGGCGATGAGCAGTTCTTC. It translates to CASSFVGGDEQFF.

The chain recombines TRBV5-1 with TRBJ2-3, with D perhaps TRBD1 (5 bases). Looked up from germline, CDR1 is SGHRS and CDR2 is YFSETQ. Trimming pared 1 base from V and 2 bases from J, leaving 11 bases between. This CDR3 region has 15 residues. As DNA, the CDR3 is TGCGCCAGCAGCTTGACAGGCGCCTTCACAGATACGCAGTATTTT. Amino acids: CASSLTGAFTDTQYF.

This clone was observed a single time. The gene calls are TRBV19 and TRBJ2-7, with D possibly matching TRBD1 (6 bases). CDR1 and CDR2 (germline): LNHDA, SQIVND (reference sequence). This CDR3 comprises 10 residues. V was pared by 8 bases and J by 12 bases, with 14 bases between. CDR3 sequence reads: CASWEGQSYF. In DNA, the CDR3 is TGTGCCAGTTGGGAAGGACAGTCGTACTTC.